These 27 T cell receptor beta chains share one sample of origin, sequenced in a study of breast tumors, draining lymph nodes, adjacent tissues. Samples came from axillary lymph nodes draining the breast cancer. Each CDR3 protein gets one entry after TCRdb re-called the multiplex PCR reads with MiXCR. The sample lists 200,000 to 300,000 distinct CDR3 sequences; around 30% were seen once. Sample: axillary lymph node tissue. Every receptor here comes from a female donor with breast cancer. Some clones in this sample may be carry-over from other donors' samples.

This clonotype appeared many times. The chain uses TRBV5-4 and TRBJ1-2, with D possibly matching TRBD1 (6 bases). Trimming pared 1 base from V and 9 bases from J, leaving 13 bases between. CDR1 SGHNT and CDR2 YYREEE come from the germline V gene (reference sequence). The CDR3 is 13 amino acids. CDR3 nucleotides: TGTGCCAGCAGCTTGAGGGGGGAAAATAGCTACACCTTC. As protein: CASSLRGENSYTF.

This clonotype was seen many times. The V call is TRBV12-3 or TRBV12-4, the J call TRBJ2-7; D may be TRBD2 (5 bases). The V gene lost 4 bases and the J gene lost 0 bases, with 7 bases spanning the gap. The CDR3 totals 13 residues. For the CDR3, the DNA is TGTGCCAGCAGTTCGGGGAGCTCCTACGAGCAGTACTTC. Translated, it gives CASSSGSSYEQYF.

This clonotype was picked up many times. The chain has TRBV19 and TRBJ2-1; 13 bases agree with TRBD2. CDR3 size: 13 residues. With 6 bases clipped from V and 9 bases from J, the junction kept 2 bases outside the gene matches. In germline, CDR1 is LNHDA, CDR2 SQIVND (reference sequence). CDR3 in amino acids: CASSGLAGVEQFF. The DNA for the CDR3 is TGTGCCAGTAGCGGACTAGCGGGAGTTGAGCAGTTCTTC.

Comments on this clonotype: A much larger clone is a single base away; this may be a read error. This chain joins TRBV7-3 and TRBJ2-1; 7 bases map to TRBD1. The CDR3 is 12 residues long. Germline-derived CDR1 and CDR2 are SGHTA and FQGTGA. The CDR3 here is CASSATGYERFF. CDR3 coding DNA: TGTGCCAGCAGTGCGACAGGGTATGAGCGGTTCTTC.

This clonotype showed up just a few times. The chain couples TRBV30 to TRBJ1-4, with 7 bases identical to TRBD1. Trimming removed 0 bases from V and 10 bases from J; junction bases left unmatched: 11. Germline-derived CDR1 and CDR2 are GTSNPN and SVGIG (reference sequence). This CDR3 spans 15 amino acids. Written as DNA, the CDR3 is TGTGCCTGGAGTGTTCCCCACGGACAGGTCGTAAAACTGTTTTTT. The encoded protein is CAWSVPHGQVVKLFF. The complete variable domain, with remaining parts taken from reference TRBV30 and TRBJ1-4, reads SQTIHQWPATLVQPVGSPLSLECTVEGTSNPNLYWYRQAAGRGLQLLFYSVGIGQISSEVPQNLSASRPQDRQFILSSKKLLLSDSGFYLCAWSVPHGQVVKLFFGSGTQLSVL.

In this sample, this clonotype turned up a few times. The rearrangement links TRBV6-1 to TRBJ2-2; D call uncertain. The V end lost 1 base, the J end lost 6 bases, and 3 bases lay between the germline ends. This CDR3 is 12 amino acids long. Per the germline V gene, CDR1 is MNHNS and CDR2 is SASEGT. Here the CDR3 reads CASSEEPGELFF. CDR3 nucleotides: TGTGCCAGCAGTGAAGAACCCGGGGAGCTGTTTTTT.

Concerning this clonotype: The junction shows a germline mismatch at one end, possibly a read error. The chain's CDR3 is CSALALGTEAF. CDR3 bases: TGCAGCGCCCTCGCCCTTGGGACTGAAGCTTTC. The chain joins TRBV29-1 to TRBJ2-6; TRBD2 is a possible D gene (6 bases). This CDR3 has 11 residues. Germline V gene lookup returns CDR1 SQVTM and CDR2 ANQGSEA.

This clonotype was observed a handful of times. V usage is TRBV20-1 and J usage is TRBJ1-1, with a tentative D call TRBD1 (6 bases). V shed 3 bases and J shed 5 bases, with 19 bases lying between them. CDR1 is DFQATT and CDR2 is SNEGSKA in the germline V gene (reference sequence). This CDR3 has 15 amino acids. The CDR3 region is CSARARGRLSTEAFF. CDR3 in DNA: TGCAGTGCTAGGGCCAGGGGACGACTCTCAACTGAAGCTTTCTTT.

CDR3 DNA: TGTGCCAGCAGCCGACTAGCGGATACCTACGGCTACACCTTC. This translates into CASSRLADTYGYTF. The chain has TRBV6-1 and TRBJ1-2; D unclear. The CDR3 is made up of 14 amino acids. Germline V gene lookup returns CDR1 MNHNS and CDR2 SASEGT. The V end lost 6 bases, the J end lost 8 bases, and 19 bases lay between the germline ends.

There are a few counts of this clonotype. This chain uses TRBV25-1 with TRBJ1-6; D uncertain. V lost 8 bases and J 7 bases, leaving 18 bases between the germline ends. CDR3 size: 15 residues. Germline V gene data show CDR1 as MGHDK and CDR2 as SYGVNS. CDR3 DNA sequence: TGTGCCAGCGCCCCCCCCGGGCCTCGAAATTCACCCCTCCACTTT. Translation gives CASAPPGPRNSPLHF.

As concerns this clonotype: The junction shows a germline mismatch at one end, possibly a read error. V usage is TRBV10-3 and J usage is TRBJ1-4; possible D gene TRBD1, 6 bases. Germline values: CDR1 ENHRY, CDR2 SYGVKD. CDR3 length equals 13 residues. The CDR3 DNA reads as TGTGCCATCAGTGACCAGGGGACTGCTGGACTGCTTTTT. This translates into CAISDQGTAGLLF.

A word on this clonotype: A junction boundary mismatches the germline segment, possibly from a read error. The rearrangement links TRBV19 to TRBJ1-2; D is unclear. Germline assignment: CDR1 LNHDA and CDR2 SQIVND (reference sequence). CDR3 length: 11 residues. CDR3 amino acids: CASSTSYGYIF. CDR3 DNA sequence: TGTGCCAGTAGTACAAGTTATGGCTACATCTTC.

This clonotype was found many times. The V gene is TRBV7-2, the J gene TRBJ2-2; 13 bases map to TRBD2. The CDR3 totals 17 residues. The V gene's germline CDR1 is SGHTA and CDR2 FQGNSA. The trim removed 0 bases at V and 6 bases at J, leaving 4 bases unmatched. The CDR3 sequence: CASSLAGLAGVSGELFF. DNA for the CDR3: TGTGCCAGCAGCTTAGCCGGACTAGCGGGAGTCTCCGGGGAGCTGTTTTTT.

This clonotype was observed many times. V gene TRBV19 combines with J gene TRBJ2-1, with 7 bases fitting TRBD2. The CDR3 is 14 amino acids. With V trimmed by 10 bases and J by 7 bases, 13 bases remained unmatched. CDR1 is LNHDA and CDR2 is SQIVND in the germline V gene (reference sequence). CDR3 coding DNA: TGTGCCACCCGCGGGAGCATGATTCCAAATGAGCAGTTCTTC. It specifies CATRGSMIPNEQFF.

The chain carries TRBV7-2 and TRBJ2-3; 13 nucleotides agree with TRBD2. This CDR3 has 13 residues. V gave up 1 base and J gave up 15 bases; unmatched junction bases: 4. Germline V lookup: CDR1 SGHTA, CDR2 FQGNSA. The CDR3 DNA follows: TGTGCCAGCAGCTTAGTCGGACTAGCGGGAGTCTATTTT. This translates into CASSLVGLAGVYF.

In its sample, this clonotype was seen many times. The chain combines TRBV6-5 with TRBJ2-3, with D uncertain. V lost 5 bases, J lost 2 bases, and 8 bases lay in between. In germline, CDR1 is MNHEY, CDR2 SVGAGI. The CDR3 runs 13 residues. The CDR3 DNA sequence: TGTGCCAGCAGTCCGACGGACACAGATACGCAGTATTTT. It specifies CASSPTDTDTQYF.

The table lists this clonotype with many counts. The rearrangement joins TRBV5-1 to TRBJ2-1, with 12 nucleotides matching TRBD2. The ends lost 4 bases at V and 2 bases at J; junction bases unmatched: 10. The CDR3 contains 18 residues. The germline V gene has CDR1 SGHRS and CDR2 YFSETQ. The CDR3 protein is CASSLAEGLAGPYNEQFF. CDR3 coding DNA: TGCGCCAGCAGCCTTGCTGAGGGACTAGCGGGTCCCTACAATGAGCAGTTCTTC.

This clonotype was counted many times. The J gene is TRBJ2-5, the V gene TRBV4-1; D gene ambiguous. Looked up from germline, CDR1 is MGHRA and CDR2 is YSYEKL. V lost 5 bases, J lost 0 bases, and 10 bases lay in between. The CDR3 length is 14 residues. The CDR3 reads CASSFTRYQETQYF. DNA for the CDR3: TGCGCCAGCAGCTTCACCAGGTACCAAGAGACCCAGTACTTC.

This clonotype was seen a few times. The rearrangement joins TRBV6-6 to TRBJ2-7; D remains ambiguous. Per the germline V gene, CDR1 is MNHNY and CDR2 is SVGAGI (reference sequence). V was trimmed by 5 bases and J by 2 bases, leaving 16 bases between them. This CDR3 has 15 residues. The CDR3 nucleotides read TGTGCCAGCAGTCACGGTTCCTCTCCAACCTACGAGCAGTACTTC. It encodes CASSHGSSPTYEQYF.

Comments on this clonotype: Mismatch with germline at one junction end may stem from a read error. The CDR3 sequence is CANSENPGTSGIAQFF. CDR3 nucleotides: TGTGCCAACAGTGAAAATCCCGGGACTAGCGGGATTGCGCAGTTCTTC. This chain links TRBV6-1 with TRBJ2-5, with TRBD2 identical over 13 bases. The J call may not be correct, given that the DNA end is closer to TRBJ2-1. Germline-derived CDR1 and CDR2 are MNHNS and SASEGT. The CDR3 extends over 16 amino acids.

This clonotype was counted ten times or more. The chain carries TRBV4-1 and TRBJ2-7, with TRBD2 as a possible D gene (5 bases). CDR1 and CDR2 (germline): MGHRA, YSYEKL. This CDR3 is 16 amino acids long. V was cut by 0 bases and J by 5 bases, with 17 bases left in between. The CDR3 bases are TGCGCCAGCAGCCAAGATTGGAGAGGGCAAGGCCACGAGCAGTACTTC. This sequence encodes CASSQDWRGQGHEQYF.

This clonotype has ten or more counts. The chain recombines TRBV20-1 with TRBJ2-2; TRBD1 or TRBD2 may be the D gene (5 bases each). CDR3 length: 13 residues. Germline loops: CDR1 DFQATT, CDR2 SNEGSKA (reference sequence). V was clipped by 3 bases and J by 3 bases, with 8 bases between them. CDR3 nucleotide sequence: TGCAGTGCTAGTATGGGGGACACCGGGGAGCTGTTTTTT. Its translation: CSASMGDTGELFF.

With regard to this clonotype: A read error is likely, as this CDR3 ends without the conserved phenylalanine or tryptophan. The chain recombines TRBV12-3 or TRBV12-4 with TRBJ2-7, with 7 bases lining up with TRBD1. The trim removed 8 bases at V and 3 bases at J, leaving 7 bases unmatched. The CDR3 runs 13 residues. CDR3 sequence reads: CASAGTAVYEQYS. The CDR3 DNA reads TGTGCCAGCGCCGGGACAGCCGTCTACGAGCAGTACTCC.

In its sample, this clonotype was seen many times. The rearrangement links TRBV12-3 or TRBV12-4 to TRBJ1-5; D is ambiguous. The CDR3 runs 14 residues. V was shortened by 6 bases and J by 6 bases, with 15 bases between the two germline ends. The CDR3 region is CASSGNSGVQPQHF. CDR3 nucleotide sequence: TGTGCCAGCAGCGGTAACTCGGGAGTTCAGCCCCAGCATTTT.

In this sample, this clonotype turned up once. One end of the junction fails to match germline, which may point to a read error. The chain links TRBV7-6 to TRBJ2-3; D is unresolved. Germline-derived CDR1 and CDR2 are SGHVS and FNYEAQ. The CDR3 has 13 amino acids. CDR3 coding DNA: TGTGCCAGCAGCCCCAATCCCATAGATACGCAATATTTT. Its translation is CASSPNPIDTQYF.

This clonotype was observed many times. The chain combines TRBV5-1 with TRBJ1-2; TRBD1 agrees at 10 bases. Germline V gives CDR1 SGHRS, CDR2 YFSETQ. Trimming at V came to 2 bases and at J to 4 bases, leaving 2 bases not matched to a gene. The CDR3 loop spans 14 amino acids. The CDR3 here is CASSFGQGGYGYTF. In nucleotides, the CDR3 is TGCGCCAGCAGCTTCGGACAGGGGGGCTATGGCTACACCTTC.

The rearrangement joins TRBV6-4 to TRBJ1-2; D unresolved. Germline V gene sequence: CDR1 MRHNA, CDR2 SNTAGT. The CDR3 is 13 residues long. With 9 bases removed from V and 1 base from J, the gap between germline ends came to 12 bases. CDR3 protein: CARRPSINYGYTF. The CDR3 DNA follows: TGTGCCAGACGCCCATCGATTAACTATGGCTACACCTTC.